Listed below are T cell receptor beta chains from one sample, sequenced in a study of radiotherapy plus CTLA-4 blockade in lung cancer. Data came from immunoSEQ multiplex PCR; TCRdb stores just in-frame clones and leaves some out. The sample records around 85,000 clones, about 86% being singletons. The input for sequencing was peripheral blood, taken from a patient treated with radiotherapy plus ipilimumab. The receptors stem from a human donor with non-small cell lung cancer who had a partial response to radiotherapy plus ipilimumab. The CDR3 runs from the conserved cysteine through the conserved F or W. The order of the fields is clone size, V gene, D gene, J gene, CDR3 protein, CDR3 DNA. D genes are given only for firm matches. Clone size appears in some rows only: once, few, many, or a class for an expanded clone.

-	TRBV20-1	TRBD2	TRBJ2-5	CSAKRGNLQYF	TGCAGTGCTAAGCGGGGTAATCTCCAGTACTTC
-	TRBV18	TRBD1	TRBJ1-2	CASSPPGRGSSNYGYTF	TGTGCCAGCTCACCACCCGGCAGGGGGTCGTCTAACTATGGCTACACCTTC
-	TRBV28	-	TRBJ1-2	CASSPGNYGYTF	TGTGCCAGCAGTCCCGGTAACTATGGCTACACCTTC
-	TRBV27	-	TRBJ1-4	CASSPEGEGNEKLFF	TGTGCCAGCAGTCCAGAGGGGGAAGGAAATGAAAAACTGTTTTTT
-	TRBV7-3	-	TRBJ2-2	CASSPRQGLTGELFF	TGTGCCAGCAGCCCCCGACAGGGACTGACCGGGGAGCTGTTTTTT
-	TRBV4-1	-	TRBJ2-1	CASSQDLLGGAVGNEQFF	TGCGCCAGCAGCCAAGATTTACTGGGGGGTGCAGTCGGCAATGAGCAGTTCTTC
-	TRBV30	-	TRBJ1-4	CAWGRQVATNEKLFF	TGTGCCTGGGGCCGGCAGGTTGCAACTAATGAAAAACTGTTTTTT
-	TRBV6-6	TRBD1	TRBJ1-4	CASKETGMREKLFF	TGTGCCAGCAAGGAGACAGGGATGCGTGAAAAACTGTTTTTT
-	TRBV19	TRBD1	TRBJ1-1	CASRTGPNTEAFF	TGTGCCAGCCGGACAGGGCCGAACACTGAAGCTTTCTTT
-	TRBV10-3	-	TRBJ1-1	CAIQTGTENTEAFF	TGTGCCATCCAGACCGGGACTGAGAACACTGAAGCTTTCTTT
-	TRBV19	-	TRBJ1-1	CASQGRGRTEAFF	TGTGCCAGCCAGGGAAGGGGCCGGACTGAAGCTTTCTTT
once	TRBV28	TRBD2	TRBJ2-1	CASSWTSFYSYNEQFF	TGTGCCAGCAGCTGGACTAGCTTTTACTCCTACAATGAGCAGTTCTTC
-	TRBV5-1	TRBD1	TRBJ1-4	CASSMQGATNEKLFF	TGCGCCAGCAGCATGCAGGGGGCAACTAATGAAAAACTGTTTTTT
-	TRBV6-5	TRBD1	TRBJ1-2	CASSYSKGQGGSGYTF	TGTGCCAGCAGTTACTCGAAGGGACAGGGAGGAAGTGGCTACACCTTC
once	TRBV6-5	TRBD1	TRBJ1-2	CASSVETGGEGYTF	TGTGCCAGCAGTGTGGAGACAGGGGGCGAAGGCTACACCTTC
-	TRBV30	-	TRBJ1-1	CAWSRQTNTEAFF	TGTGCCTGGAGTAGACAGACGAACACTGAAGCTTTCTTT
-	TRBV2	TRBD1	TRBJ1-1	CASRRQGASSEAFF	TGTGCCAGCAGGAGACAGGGGGCGTCATCTGAAGCTTTCTTT
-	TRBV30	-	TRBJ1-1	CAWRGRAPTNTEAFF	TGTGCCTGGAGGGGCAGGGCCCCGACGAACACTGAAGCTTTCTTT
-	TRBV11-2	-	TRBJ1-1	CASSLIMNTEAFF	TGTGCCAGCAGCTTAATAATGAACACTGAAGCTTTCTTT
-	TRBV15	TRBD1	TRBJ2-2	CATSRGAAGTGRVTGELFF	TGTGCCACCAGCAGAGGGGCGGCCGGGACAGGGCGGGTCACCGGGGAGCTGTTTTTT
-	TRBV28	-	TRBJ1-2	CASSLSVWNYGYTF	TGTGCCAGCAGTTTATCAGTGTGGAACTATGGCTACACCTTC
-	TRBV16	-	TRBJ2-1	CASSPRAGFVRNEQFF	TGTGCCAGCAGCCCCCGAGCAGGGTTCGTGCGCAATGAGCAGTTCTTC
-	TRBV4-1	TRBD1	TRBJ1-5	CASSRGQGGQPQHF	TGCGCCAGCAGCCGAGGACAGGGCGGACAGCCCCAGCATTTT
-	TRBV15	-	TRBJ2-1	CATLQGFSSYNEQFF	TGTGCCACTTTGCAGGGGTTTAGCTCCTACAATGAGCAGTTCTTC
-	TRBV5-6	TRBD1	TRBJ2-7	CASSWGQGNGPYEQYF	TGTGCCAGCAGCTGGGGACAGGGAAATGGCCCCTACGAGCAGTACTTC
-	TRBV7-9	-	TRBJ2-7	CASSATYEQYF	TGTGCCAGCAGCGCGACCTACGAGCAGTACTTC
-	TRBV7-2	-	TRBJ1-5	CASSLIQNQPQHF	TGTGCCAGCAGCTTAATTCAGAATCAGCCCCAGCATTTT
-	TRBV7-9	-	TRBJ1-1	CASSSTSIPFGAFF	TGTGCCAGCAGCTCTACGTCTATTCCTTTTGGAGCTTTCTTT